This T cell receptor beta chain came from a study of T-cell memory formation after mild COVID-19 (dated by TCRdb to the early 2020s). Some background on the complete study: TCR sequence clusters from the two donors were found to be largely donor specific. T-cell clones expanding and contracting after mild COVID-19 in a couple of donors were tracked by longitudinal TCRalpha and TCRbeta repertoire sequencing. The cohort was made up of two young adult volunteers, one female and one male, who were previously healthy.

This clonotype was counted between two and nine times. What antigen it recognizes has not been identified. Within one base of it there is no much larger clone, and no base qualities were kept. These reads were obtained on an Illumina NovaSeq 6000. TCRalpha and TCRbeta cDNA libraries were constructed by 5'RACE with constant-segment primers, with sample barcodes and unique molecular identifiers being introduced. RNA was extracted from every sample with Trizol reagent. Library amplification was performed in two PCR steps, and a second sample barcode and Illumina TruSeq adapters were introduced in the second step. Libraries were sequenced on an Illumina NovaSeq with 2 x 150 bp paired-end reads. For the original study's pipeline: Reads were demultiplexed and collapsed into UMI-guided consensus sequences with migec v1.2.7. Using mixcr v2.1.11, UMI consensuses were aligned to TRA and TRB V and J templates and then assembled into clonotypes. Expanded or contracted clonotypes were those called significant by both edgeR and NoisET, with noise models trained on biological replicates. For edgeR calls, a false discovery rate-adjusted p below 0.01 and a log2 fold-change threshold of 1 were applied. As an exploratory analysis of dynamics, max-normalized trajectories of the 1000 most abundant clonotypes were examined by PCA with hierarchical clustering. The CD4 or CD8 phenotype of responding clones was assigned using the separately sequenced CD4+ and CD8+ repertoires. TCRdb reworked the public reads: Q25 trimming with fastp, MiXCR clone assembly, productive beta chains retained. When rows share a CDR3 protein, they turn into one entry using the most common DNA and genes. TCRdb's processing, not the authors' own work, is the source of the V and J calls. For this sample the table gives under 550,000 distinct CDR3 sequences, of which around 17% were detected only once. Roughly 21% of the sample rests with the top ten.

V is clipped by 4 bases and J by 0 bases, and the sequence between their germline boundaries is 10 bases long. The germline V gene encodes CDR1 SGHAT and CDR2 FQDESV (reference sequence). The CDR3 goes from the cysteine to the phenylalanine over 15 residues. Only the CDR3 portion is preserved as DNA: 45 bases, with reading frame beginning at the first base. Results and caveats for the whole study, not just this receptor: Some responding clones were detected in pre-infection memory, suggesting pre-existing cross-reactive memory T cells joined the SARS-CoV-2 response. From day 15 to 85, contracting clones showed balanced CD4/CD8 phenotypes, whereas a second wave of clones that expanded from day 15 to 37 leaned towards CD4+. Only two mild cases were covered in the study, and larger cohorts including severe cases with pre-infection samples were considered necessary. SARS-CoV-2 specificity was not confirmed for the second-wave clones peaking on day 37. Contracting CD4+ clones appeared mostly in the CM and EM memory subsets, whereas CD8+ clones were enriched in EMRA.

Ficoll-Paque density gradient centrifugation was used to isolate PBMCs. The sequencing input was PBMCs or a T cell subset sorted from them (not recorded which). In this chain, TRBV11-1 is recombined with TRBJ1-3, and perhaps TRBD1 as D gene, on 6 matching bases. This receptor was identified in a man between 18 and 35 years old who had mild COVID-19 (a few samples of this study predate the infection). The sample titles of this study are shuffled in the database, so cell type and time point are left out; the donor was told from shared clones. The bases are TGTGCCAGCAGCTCGGGGGCATACTCTGGAAACACCATATATTTT. Translated, this gives CASSSGAYSGNTIYF.